This entry concerns a single T cell receptor (beta chain). Its specificity is not known. TCRdb keeps only in-frame clones here, not all; method: immunoSEQ multiplex PCR. The table lists 1,400,000 or so clones, approximately 98.5% of them singletons. Per the germline V gene, CDR1 is SGHKS and CDR2 is YYEKEE (reference sequence). The CDR3 totals 15 residues. V lost 0 bases and J 5 bases, leaving 12 bases between the germline ends. This sample was included in a study of shared clonotypes between healthy human individuals. The overall study: A few men and two women, aged 18 to 49, were donors. Regarding the study as a whole: Several donors held approximately 5% of naive CD4 clonotypes in common.

This TCR came from a man between 25 and 39 years old in good health. This rearrangement joins TRBV5-5 to TRBJ2-1, with unresolved D. Specimen: naive CD4+ T cells sorted from blood. Subset reported: CD45RA+ positively selected. CDR3 nucleotide sequence: TGTGCCAGCAGCTTGGCTGGGCTAACAGACAATGAGCAGTTCTTC. This translates into CASSLAGLTDNEQFF.